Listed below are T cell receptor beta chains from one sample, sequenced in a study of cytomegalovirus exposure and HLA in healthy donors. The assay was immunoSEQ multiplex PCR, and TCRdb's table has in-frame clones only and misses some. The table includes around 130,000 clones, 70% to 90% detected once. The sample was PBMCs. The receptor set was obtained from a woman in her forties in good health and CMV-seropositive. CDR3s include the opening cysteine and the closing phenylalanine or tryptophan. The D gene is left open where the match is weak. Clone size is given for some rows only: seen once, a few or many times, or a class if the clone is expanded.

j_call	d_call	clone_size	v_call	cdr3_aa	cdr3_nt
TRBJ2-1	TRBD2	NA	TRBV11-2	CASSLGAGVRAYNEQFF	TGTGCCAGCAGCTTGGGAGCGGGAGTCAGGGCCTACAATGAGCAGTTCTTC
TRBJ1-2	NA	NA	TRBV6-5	CASSTGHPKGAGYTF	TGTGCCAGCAGTACGGGACACCCTAAAGGGGCTGGCTACACCTTC
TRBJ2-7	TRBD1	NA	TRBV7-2	CASSSTGGALYEQYF	TGTGCCAGCAGCTCCACAGGGGGCGCCCTCTACGAGCAGTACTTC
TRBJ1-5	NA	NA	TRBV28	CASRGGSNQPQHF	TGTGCCAGCAGGGGGGGGAGCAATCAGCCCCAGCATTTT
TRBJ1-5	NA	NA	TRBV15	CATSRIDQPQHF	TGTGCCACCAGCAGAATCGATCAGCCCCAGCATTTT
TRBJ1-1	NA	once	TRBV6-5	CASRKQTVRASEAFF	TGTGCCAGCAGGAAACAGACAGTCAGGGCTTCTGAAGCTTTCTTT
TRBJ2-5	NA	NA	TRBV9	CASSVGTSQETQYF	TGTGCCAGCAGCGTAGGGACAAGCCAAGAGACCCAGTACTTC
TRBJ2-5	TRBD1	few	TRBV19	CASSTLGTGGLETQYF	TGTGCCAGTAGTACCCTCGGGACAGGGGGACTAGAGACCCAGTACTTC
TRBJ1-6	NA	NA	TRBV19	CASSRLESPLHF	TGTGCCAGTAGTCGTCTGGAGTCACCCCTCCACTTT
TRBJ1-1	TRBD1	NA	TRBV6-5	CASMSRGPNTEAFF	TGTGCCAGCATGTCAAGGGGGCCAAACACTGAAGCTTTCTTT
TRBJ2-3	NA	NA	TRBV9	CASSARTDTQYF	TGTGCCAGCAGCGCACGGACAGATACGCAGTATTTT
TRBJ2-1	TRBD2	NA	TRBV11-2	CASSEGAGGRLDEQFF	TGTGCCAGCAGCGAGGGAGCGGGAGGACGCCTCGATGAGCAGTTCTTC
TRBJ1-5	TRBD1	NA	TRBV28	CASSLRQGAGSNQPQHF	TGTGCCAGCAGTTTACGACAGGGGGCAGGGAGCAATCAGCCCCAGCATTTT
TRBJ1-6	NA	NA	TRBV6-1	CASSTPVGSPLHF	TGTGCCAGCAGTACACCAGTCGGGTCACCCCTCCACTTT
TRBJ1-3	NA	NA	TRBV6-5	CASQGSGNTIYF	TGTGCCTCGCAGGGTTCTGGAAACACCATATATTTT
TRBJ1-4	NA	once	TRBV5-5	CASSLGQFATNEKLFF	TGTGCCAGCAGCTTGGGGCAGTTTGCAACTAATGAAAAACTGTTTTTT
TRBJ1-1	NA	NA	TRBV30	CAWSRGVGYTEAFF	TGTGCCTGGAGTAGAGGAGTCGGATACACTGAAGCTTTCTTT
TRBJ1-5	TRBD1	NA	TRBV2	CASRDQTGGDQPQHF	TGTGCCAGCAGAGACCAGACAGGGGGCGATCAGCCCCAGCATTTT
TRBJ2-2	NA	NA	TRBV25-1	CASRGVGGAKYTGELFF	TGTGCCAGCAGAGGGGTTGGGGGGGCAAAATACACCGGGGAGCTGTTTTTT
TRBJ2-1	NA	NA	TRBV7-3	CASTPSIASSYNEQFF	TGTGCCAGCACCCCATCAATAGCGAGCTCCTACAATGAGCAGTTCTTC
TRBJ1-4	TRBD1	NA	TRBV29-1	CSVAGQPNEKLFF	TGCAGCGTCGCGGGACAGCCGAATGAAAAACTGTTTTTT
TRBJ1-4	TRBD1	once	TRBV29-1	CSVPTGGDEKLFF	TGCAGCGTTCCGACAGGGGGCGATGAAAAACTGTTTTTT
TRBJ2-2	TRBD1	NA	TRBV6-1	CASSIGQGTTGELFF	TGTGCCAGCAGTATTGGACAGGGGACCACCGGGGAGCTGTTTTTT
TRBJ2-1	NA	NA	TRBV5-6	CASSLGVTSYNEQFF	TGTGCCAGCAGCTTGGGAGTAACGTCCTACAATGAGCAGTTCTTC
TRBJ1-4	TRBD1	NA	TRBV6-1	CASSEAGQGATEKLFF	TGTGCCAGCAGTGAAGCGGGACAGGGGGCGACTGAAAAACTGTTTTTT
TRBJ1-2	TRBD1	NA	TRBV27	CASAIGTGPGYGYTF	TGTGCCAGCGCCATTGGGACAGGGCCTGGCTATGGCTACACCTTC
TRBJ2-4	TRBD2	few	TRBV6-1	CASSATSGRDIQYF	TGTGCCAGCAGTGCGACTAGCGGGAGAGACATTCAGTACTTC
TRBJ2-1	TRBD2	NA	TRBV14	CASSQDHGTSGRWNEQFF	TGTGCCAGCAGCCAAGATCATGGGACTAGCGGGAGGTGGAATGAGCAGTTCTTC
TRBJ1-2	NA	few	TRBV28	CASSSQGLYGYTF	TGTGCCAGCAGTTCCCAGGGGCTCTATGGCTACACCTTC
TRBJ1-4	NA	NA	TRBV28	CASRGHPPTNEKLFF	TGTGCCAGCAGGGGCCATCCTCCAACTAATGAAAAACTGTTTTTT
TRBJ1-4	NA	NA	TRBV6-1	CASSESGFGNGELFF	TGTGCCAGCAGTGAAAGTGGTTTCGGAAACGGGGAACTGTTTTTT
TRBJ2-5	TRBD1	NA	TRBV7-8	CASSLGGTGSETQYF	TGTGCCAGCAGCTTAGGAGGGACAGGTTCTGAGACCCAGTACTTC
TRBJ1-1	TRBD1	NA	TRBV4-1	CASSQESGQGNSEAFF	TGCGCCAGCAGCCAAGAGTCGGGACAGGGGAATTCTGAAGCTTTCTTT
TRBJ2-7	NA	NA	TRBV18	CASSPTLGVNEQYF	TGTGCCAGCTCACCAACACTAGGTGTCAACGAGCAGTACTTC
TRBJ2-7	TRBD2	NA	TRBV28	CASSLILAGGREQYF	TGTGCCAGCAGTTTAATCCTAGCGGGAGGCCGCGAGCAGTACTTC
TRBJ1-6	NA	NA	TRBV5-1	CASSLSRTTSSYNSPLHF	TGCGCCAGCAGCTTGAGCAGGACTACGAGCTCCTATAATTCACCCCTCCACTTT
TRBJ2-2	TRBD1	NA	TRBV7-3	CASSSKLDRVEITGELFF	TGTGCCAGCAGCTCAAAGCTGGACAGGGTCGAAATCACCGGGGAGCTGTTTTTT
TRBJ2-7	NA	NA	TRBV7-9	CASSLVTYEQYF	TGTGCCAGCAGCCTTGTAACCTACGAGCAGTACTTC
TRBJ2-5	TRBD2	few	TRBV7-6	CASSPVGGQETQYF	TGTGCCAGCAGCCCCGTGGGGGGGCAAGAGACCCAGTACTTC
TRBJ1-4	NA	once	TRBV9	CASSVGQTGEKLFF	TGTGCCAGCAGCGTAGGACAGACAGGTGAAAAACTGTTTTTT
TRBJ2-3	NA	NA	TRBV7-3	CASGQYSTDTQYF	TGTGCCAGCGGGCAATATAGCACAGATACGCAGTATTTT
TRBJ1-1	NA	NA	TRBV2	CASSELGGLNTEAFF	TGTGCCAGCAGTGAATTGGGGGGGTTGAACACTGAAGCTTTCTTT
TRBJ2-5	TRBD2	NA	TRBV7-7	CASSPLRREETQYF	TGTGCTAGCAGCCCCCTAAGGCGGGAGGAGACCCAGTACTTC
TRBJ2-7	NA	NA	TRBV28	CASTRPLDNRYEQYF	TGTGCCAGCACCAGACCCCTCGACAATCGCTACGAGCAGTACTTC
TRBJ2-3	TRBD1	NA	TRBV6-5	CASSGQGGIDTQYF	TGTGCCAGCAGTGGACAGGGGGGGATCGATACGCAGTATTTT